This T cell receptor beta chain originates from a study of blood T cell repertoires in COVID-19. Whole-study context: Sites in the United States, Italy and Spain provided acute and convalescent COVID-19 samples.

Methods used by the authors: Researchers report that nucleated cell counts were estimated from reference gene primer amplification. This table comes from immunoSEQ multiplex PCR, and its TCRdb copy is limited to in-frame clones, with some not included. V and J calls and clone size are given by that table; D and trimming were obtained from the DNA. The table has over 200,000 clones, about 93% seen once; the top ten hold 0.8% to 1%. The J segment lost 7 bases and the V segment lost 5 bases, leaving 10 bases of the junction unmatched. Germline V gives CDR1 LNHNV, CDR2 YYDKDF (reference sequence). CDR3 size: 15 residues.

The source material was peripheral blood. The origin of this receptor is a man aged 55 to 70 with COVID-19, enrolled during active disease. The chain couples TRBV15 to TRBJ2-1; 8 bases line up with TRBD1. The CDR3 reads CATSAPGTGTNEQFF. CDR3 in DNA: TGTGCCACCAGCGCCCCCGGGACAGGTACGAATGAGCAGTTCTTC.